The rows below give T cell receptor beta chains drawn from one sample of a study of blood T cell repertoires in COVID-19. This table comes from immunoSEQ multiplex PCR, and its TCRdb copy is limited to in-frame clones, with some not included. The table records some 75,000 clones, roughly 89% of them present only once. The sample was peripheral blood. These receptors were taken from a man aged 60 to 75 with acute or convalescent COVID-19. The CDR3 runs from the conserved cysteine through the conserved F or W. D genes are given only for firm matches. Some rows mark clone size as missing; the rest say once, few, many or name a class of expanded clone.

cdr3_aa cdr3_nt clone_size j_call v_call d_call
CASSLAGEKLFF TGCGCCAGCAGCTTGGCAGGGGAAAAACTGTTTTTT once TRBJ1-4 TRBV5-1 NA
CASSLVTPQRGHGYTF TGTGCCAGCAGCTTGGTCACTCCTCAAAGGGGTCATGGCTACACCTTC few TRBJ1-2 TRBV5-4 NA
CASSLSWTGEERYGYTF TGTGCCAGCAGTTTATCGTGGACAGGGGAAGAGAGATATGGCTACACCTTC few TRBJ1-2 TRBV27 TRBD1
CASSQDRGLTDTQYF TGTGCCAGCAGCCAGGACAGGGGCCTCACAGATACGCAGTATTTT NA TRBJ2-3 TRBV7-3 TRBD1
CASSLSGNPYEQYF TGTGCCAGCAGCTTATCAGGGAATCCCTACGAGCAGTACTTC NA TRBJ2-7 TRBV7-9 NA
CASSLSNSNQPQHF TGTGCCAGCAGCTTATCCAATAGCAATCAGCCCCAGCATTTT NA TRBJ1-5 TRBV7-2 NA
CASSSPGESYEQYF TGTGCCAGCAGTTCTCCAGGGGAATCCTACGAGCAGTACTTC NA TRBJ2-7 TRBV28 NA
CASRRGGTDTNYGYTF TGTGCCAGCAGGCGGGGGGGGACCGACACAAACTATGGCTACACCTTC NA TRBJ1-2 TRBV11-2 NA
CASSLQAGFSNEQFF TGTGCCAGCAGCTTGCAGGCGGGATTTTCCAATGAGCAGTTCTTC NA TRBJ2-1 TRBV5-4 NA
CASSVTGGGQPQHF TGTGCCAGTAGTGTAACAGGGGGCGGTCAGCCCCAGCATTTT NA TRBJ1-5 TRBV19 TRBD1
CAWTGTWGHNEQFF TGTGCCTGGACCGGGACTTGGGGACACAATGAGCAGTTCTTC NA TRBJ2-1 TRBV30 NA
CATRQGRLDNQPQHF TGTGCCACTCGACAGGGCCGACTTGACAATCAGCCCCAGCATTTT once TRBJ1-5 TRBV10-3 TRBD1
CASRASGANYEQYF TGTGCCAGCAGAGCCTCGGGAGCTAACTACGAGCAGTACTTC NA TRBJ2-7 TRBV25-1 NA
CAISGAGETQYF TGTGCCATTAGCGGGGCTGGGGAGACCCAGTACTTC NA TRBJ2-5 TRBV10-3 TRBD2
CASSPGQNYGYTF TGTGCCAGCAGCCCGGGACAGAACTATGGCTACACCTTC NA TRBJ1-2 TRBV5-4 TRBD1
CAWSHRGNQPQHF TGTGCCTGGAGTCACCGGGGCAATCAGCCCCAGCATTTT NA TRBJ1-5 TRBV30 NA
CASSLGGFYNEQFF TGTGCCAGCAGCTTAGGGGGCTTTTACAATGAGCAGTTCTTC NA TRBJ2-1 TRBV7-9 NA
CASSQRIAREGETQYF TGTGCCAGCAGCCAACGAATAGCTAGGGAGGGAGAGACCCAGTACTTC NA TRBJ2-5 TRBV4-2 TRBD2
CASTSLGRDGELFF TGCGCCAGCACCTCATTGGGGAGGGACGGGGAGCTGTTTTTT few TRBJ2-2 TRBV5-1 TRBD2
CASSDRASGYTF TGCGCCAGCAGCGACAGGGCGAGTGGCTACACCTTC NA TRBJ1-2 TRBV5-1 TRBD1
CASSKTRDRFRGYTF TGTGCCAGCAGCAAGACAAGGGACAGGTTCCGCGGCTACACCTTC NA TRBJ1-2 TRBV5-6 TRBD1
CASSPASDRPYEQYF TGTGCCAGCAGCCCAGCCTCCGACAGGCCCTACGAGCAGTACTTC NA TRBJ2-7 TRBV7-3 NA
CASSLGGGEQYF TGTGCCAGCAGCCTAGGGGGGGGAGAGCAGTACTTC NA TRBJ2-7 TRBV6-6 NA
CASSPSGTGIETQYF TGTGCCAGCAGCCCGTCAGGGACAGGGATCGAGACCCAGTACTTC once TRBJ2-5 TRBV4-2 TRBD1
CSVEGGGRGAFF TGCAGCGTTGAAGGAGGGGGCCGGGGAGCTTTCTTT NA TRBJ1-1 TRBV29-1 TRBD1
CASSPRETSTDTQYF TGTGCCAGCTCACCGAGAGAAACTAGCACAGATACGCAGTATTTT once TRBJ2-3 TRBV18 NA
CATSQGARYEQYF TGTGCCACCAGCCAGGGGGCGCGGTACGAGCAGTACTTC NA TRBJ2-7 TRBV24-1 TRBD1
CASSPSGQGNTIYF TGTGCCAGCTCACCCTCGGGACAGGGAAACACCATATATTTT once TRBJ1-3 TRBV18 TRBD1
CASSFVGAQDNEQFF TGTGCCAGCAGCTTTGTGGGAGCTCAGGACAATGAGCAGTTCTTC NA TRBJ2-1 TRBV5-6 NA
CSFVRLAGGHDTQYF TGCAGCTTCGTCAGACTAGCGGGAGGGCATGATACGCAGTATTTT once TRBJ2-3 TRBV29-1 TRBD2
CASSISGQPGANVLTF TGTGCCAGTAGTATCTCCGGACAGCCTGGGGCCAACGTCCTGACTTTC NA TRBJ2-6 TRBV19 NA
CASSSRDRGNTIYF TGTGCCAGCAGTTCCCGGGACAGGGGTAACACCATATATTTT NA TRBJ1-3 TRBV6-5 TRBD1
CASSPGLAGPRGQFF TGTGCCAGCAGCCCGGGACTAGCGGGACCAAGGGGGCAGTTCTTC once TRBJ2-1 TRBV14 TRBD2
CASSQDWAGGLTDTQYF TGTGCCAGCAGCCAAGATTGGGCGGGGGGACTCACAGATACGCAGTATTTT NA TRBJ2-3 TRBV3-1/TRBV3-2 TRBD2
CASSPPERQGTRTQYF TGTGCCAGCAGCCCCCCAGAGAGACAGGGGACGAGGACCCAGTACTTC NA TRBJ2-5 TRBV14 TRBD1
CASSYRPPRGALTYEQYF TGTGCCAGCAGTTATCGGCCCCCCCGGGGGGCCCTGACCTACGAGCAGTACTTC NA TRBJ2-7 TRBV6-2/TRBV6-3 NA
CASSPSGRAGETQYF TGTGCCAGCAGCCCTAGCGGGAGGGCCGGAGAGACCCAGTACTTC NA TRBJ2-5 TRBV11-3 TRBD2
CASSRGHLPDYEQYF TGTGCCAGTAGTAGAGGACATCTACCAGACTACGAGCAGTACTTC NA TRBJ2-7 TRBV19 NA
CASSRAWNQPQHF TGTGCCAGCTCCAGGGCGTGGAATCAGCCCCAGCATTTT NA TRBJ1-5 TRBV11-2 NA
CASSLVSGRPYNEQFF TGTGCCAGCAGCTTAGTTAGCGGGAGGCCCTACAATGAGCAGTTCTTC NA TRBJ2-1 TRBV7-2 TRBD2
CASSPDHLSSEQFF TGTGCCAGCAGCCCTGACCATCTCTCTAGTGAGCAGTTCTTC NA TRBJ2-1 TRBV11-2 NA
CASSLAGGAETQYF TGCGCCAGCAGCTTGGCCGGGGGTGCAGAGACCCAGTACTTC NA TRBJ2-5 TRBV5-1 NA
CASSERTGANEKLFF TGTGCCAGCAGTGAAAGGACAGGAGCTAATGAAAAACTGTTTTTT NA TRBJ1-4 TRBV6-1 TRBD1